The rows below give T cell receptor beta chains drawn from one sample of a study of T cell responses to AZD1222 COVID-19 vaccine. The assay was immunoSEQ multiplex PCR, and TCRdb's table has in-frame clones only and misses some. The table has around 120,000 clones, approximately 90% seen once. Sequencing used peripheral blood, obtained on day 0 of AZD1222 vaccination. Receptors were obtained from an adult in good health. CDR3s include the opening cysteine and the closing phenylalanine or tryptophan. Some rows have no size entry. The others give once, few or many, or a class for an expanded clone.

size | V | CDR3
- | TRBV4-1 | CASSQPRDRGRKGYTF
- | TRBV4-3 | CASSQDTGSREQYF
- | TRBV18 | CASSSLPGTIRKNIQYF
- | TRBV5-1 | CASSLAQRKLSGANVLTF
- | TRBV29-1 | CSVEAADRGDYEQYF
- | TRBV6-2/TRBV6-3 | CASSYIGHNEQFF
- | TRBV6-5 | CASSYSEQGNEKLFF
- | TRBV4-3 | CASSHYYGPASYEQYF
- | TRBV15 | CATSRDRGTGNGYTF
- | TRBV19 | CASSMAFAYEQYF
- | TRBV2 | CASSSGGLSYEQYF
- | TRBV6-5 | CASSYSPSGNNEQFF
- | TRBV3-1/TRBV3-2 | CASSTRPGVLNF
- | TRBV11-2 | CASSPLFGNNEQFF
- | TRBV29-1 | CSVFAGGTEAFF
- | TRBV27 | CASSLSNLGSTDTQYF
- | TRBV5-1 | CASSGDYNSPLHF
- | TRBV7-2 | CASSQREGANYGYTF
once | TRBV6-1 | CASSEDWGAYEQYF
- | TRBV6-2/TRBV6-3 | CASSYFAGGPGNEQFF
- | TRBV9 | CASSADSELGETYEQYF
- | TRBV27 | CASSPPAGGLNEQFF